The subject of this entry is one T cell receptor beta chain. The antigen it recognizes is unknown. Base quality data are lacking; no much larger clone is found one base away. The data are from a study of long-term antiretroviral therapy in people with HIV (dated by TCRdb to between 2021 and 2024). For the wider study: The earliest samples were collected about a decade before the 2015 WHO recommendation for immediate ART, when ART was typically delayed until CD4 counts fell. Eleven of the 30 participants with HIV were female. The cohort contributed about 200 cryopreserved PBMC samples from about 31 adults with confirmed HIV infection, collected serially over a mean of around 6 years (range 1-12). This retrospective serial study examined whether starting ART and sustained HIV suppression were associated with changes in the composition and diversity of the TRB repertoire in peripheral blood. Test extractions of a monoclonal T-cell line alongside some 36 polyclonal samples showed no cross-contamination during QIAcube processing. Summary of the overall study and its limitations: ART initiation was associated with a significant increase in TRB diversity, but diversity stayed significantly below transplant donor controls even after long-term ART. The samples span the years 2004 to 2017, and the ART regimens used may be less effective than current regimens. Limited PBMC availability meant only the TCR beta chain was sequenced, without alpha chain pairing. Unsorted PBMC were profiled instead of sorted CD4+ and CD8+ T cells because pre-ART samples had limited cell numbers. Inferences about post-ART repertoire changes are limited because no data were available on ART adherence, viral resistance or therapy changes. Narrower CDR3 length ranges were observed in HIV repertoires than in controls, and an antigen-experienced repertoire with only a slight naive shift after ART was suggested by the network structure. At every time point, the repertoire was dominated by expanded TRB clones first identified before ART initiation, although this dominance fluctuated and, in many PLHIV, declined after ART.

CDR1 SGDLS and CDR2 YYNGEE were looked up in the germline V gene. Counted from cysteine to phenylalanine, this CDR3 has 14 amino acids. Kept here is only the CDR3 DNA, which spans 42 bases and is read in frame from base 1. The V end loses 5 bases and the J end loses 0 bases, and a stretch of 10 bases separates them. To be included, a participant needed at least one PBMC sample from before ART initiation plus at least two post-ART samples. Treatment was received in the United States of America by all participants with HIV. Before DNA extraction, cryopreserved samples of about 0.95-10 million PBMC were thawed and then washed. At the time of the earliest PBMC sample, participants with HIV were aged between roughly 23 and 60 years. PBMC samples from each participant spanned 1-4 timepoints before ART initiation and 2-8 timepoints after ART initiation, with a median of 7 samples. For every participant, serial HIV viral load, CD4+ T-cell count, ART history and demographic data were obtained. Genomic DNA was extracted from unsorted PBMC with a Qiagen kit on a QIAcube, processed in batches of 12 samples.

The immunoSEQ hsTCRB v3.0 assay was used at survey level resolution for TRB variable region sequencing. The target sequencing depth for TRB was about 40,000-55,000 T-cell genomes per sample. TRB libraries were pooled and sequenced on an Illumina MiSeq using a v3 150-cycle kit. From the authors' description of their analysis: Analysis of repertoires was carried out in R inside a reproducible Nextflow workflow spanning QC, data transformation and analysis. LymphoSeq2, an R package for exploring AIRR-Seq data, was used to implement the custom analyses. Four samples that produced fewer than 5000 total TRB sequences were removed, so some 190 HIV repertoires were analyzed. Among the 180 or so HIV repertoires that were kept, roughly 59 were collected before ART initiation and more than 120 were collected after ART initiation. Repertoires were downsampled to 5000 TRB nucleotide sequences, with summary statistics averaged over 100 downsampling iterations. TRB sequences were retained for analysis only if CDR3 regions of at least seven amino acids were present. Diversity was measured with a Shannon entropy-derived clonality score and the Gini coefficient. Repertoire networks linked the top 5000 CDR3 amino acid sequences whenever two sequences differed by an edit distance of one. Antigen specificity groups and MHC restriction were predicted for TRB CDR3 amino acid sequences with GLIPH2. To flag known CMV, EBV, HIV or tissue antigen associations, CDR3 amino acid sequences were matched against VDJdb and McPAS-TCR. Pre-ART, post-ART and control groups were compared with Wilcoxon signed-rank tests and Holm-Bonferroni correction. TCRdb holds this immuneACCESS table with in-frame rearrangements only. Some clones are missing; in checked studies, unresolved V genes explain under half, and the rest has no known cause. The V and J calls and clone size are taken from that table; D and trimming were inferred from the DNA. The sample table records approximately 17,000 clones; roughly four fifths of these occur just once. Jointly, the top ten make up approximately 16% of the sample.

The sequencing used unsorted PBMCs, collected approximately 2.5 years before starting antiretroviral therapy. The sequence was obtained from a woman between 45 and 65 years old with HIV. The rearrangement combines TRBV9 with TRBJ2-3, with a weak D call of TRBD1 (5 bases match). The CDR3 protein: CASSNRFSTDTQYF. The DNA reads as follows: TGTGCCAGCAGTAACAGGTTCAGCACAGATACGCAGTATTTT.